A selection of T cell receptor beta chains follows, all from one sample in a study of T cell responses to AZD1222 COVID-19 vaccine. The protocol was immunoSEQ multiplex PCR, while the TCRdb copy is restricted to in-frame clones and leaves out a portion. The sample lists roughly 120,000 clones; approximately 86% were seen once. Sequences were derived from peripheral blood, sampled 28 days after the second AZD1222 dose. The source of these receptors is an adult who received the AZD1222 COVID-19 vaccine. Both conserved end residues are part of each CDR3. Fields, in order: clone size, V gene, CDR3 protein. Rows may omit the clone size; those that give it use once, few, many or a size class.

size: NA; V: TRBV4-2; CDR3: CASSPNPGLASPTDTQYF
size: NA; V: TRBV19; CDR3: CASSAVIIADTQYF
size: NA; V: TRBV18; CDR3: CASSPNTGNNQPQHF
size: NA; V: TRBV14; CDR3: CASSQDLLSGRQFF
size: NA; V: TRBV30; CDR3: CAYPGRAYSNYGYTF
size: NA; V: TRBV7-2; CDR3: CASSFESGNTIYF
size: NA; V: TRBV11-2; CDR3: CARSGNTIYF
size: NA; V: TRBV30; CDR3: CAWQLKAAGNTIYF
size: NA; V: TRBV3-1/TRBV3-2; CDR3: CASSQDLAGGRYEQYF
size: NA; V: TRBV4-3; CDR3: CASSQAADSPLHF
size: NA; V: TRBV19; CDR3: CASSPRRVAEAFF
size: NA; V: TRBV12-3/TRBV12-4; CDR3: CASSVAGWGYTF
size: NA; V: TRBV27; CDR3: CASSLSPGQGAREAFF
size: NA; V: TRBV6-6; CDR3: CASSSEGQGARSEAFF
size: NA; V: TRBV7-2; CDR3: CASSLYGGGRRNEQFF
size: once; V: TRBV7-9; CDR3: CASSLDVGYQETQYF
size: NA; V: TRBV7-8; CDR3: CASSSKWPDYEQYF
size: NA; V: TRBV3-1/TRBV3-2; CDR3: CASSQVAELNTEAFF
size: NA; V: TRBV6-2/TRBV6-3; CDR3: CASSYVQETQYF
size: NA; V: TRBV24-1; CDR3: CATSAAWGAEETQYF
size: NA; V: TRBV19; CDR3: CASSMGLYSNQPQHF
size: NA; V: TRBV15; CDR3: CATSREGRGRNYGYTF
size: NA; V: TRBV5-1; CDR3: CASSSTGTYGYTF
size: NA; V: TRBV4-3; CDR3: CASSQRTGGISGANVLTF
size: NA; V: TRBV7-2; CDR3: CASKLAGGLYEQYF
size: NA; V: TRBV9; CDR3: CASSVAGTVGSPLHF
size: NA; V: TRBV18; CDR3: CASSPLREETQYF
size: NA; V: TRBV2; CDR3: CASSLDIYGYTF
size: few; V: TRBV30; CDR3: CAWSSPTSTLETQYF
size: NA; V: TRBV21-1; CDR3: CASSKGERGVNEKLFF
size: NA; V: TRBV19; CDR3: CASSIGGAAETQYF
size: NA; V: TRBV3-1/TRBV3-2; CDR3: CASSLYQSEKLFF
size: NA; V: TRBV19; CDR3: CASSIGTGGAANEKLFF
size: NA; V: TRBV11-2; CDR3: CASSPLTGYNEQFF
size: NA; V: TRBV29-1; CDR3: CSVGDREVTQYF
size: NA; V: TRBV5-1; CDR3: CASSLRTGNNEKLFF
size: NA; V: TRBV6-5; CDR3: CASSYSRASYEQYF
size: NA; V: TRBV3-1/TRBV3-2; CDR3: CASSQGGNEQFF
size: NA; V: TRBV11-1; CDR3: CASSLALDSSYEQYF
size: NA; V: TRBV5-6; CDR3: CASSAGRINYNSPLHF
size: NA; V: TRBV5-1; CDR3: CASSLDQGAYYGYTF
size: NA; V: TRBV5-1; CDR3: CASSLEGRGDYGYTF